Below, 30 T cell receptor beta chains from the same sample are listed, as sequenced in a study of Ad26.COV2.S vaccination and SARS-CoV-2 variants. Regarding treatment: some 19 received Ad26.COV2.S at low or high dose, single or two shots; roughly five received placebo; per-sample allocation not given. Collection of the samples took place on day 63 after the first injection of vaccine or placebo. Here immunoSEQ multiplex PCR was the method, and the copy in TCRdb shows in-frame clones only, minus some. The data hold some 520,000 clones, with approximately 88% observed a single time. The specimen was peripheral blood, collected in a trial of Ad26.COV2.S vaccine versus placebo. These receptors came from a person between 18 and 59 years old who received the Ad26.COV2.S COVID-19 vaccine or a placebo.

The chain has TRBV2 and TRBJ1-1; D ambiguous. V dropped 5 bases and J dropped 4 bases, with 14 bases sitting between them. The CDR3 totals 14 residues. Germline CDR1 reads SNHLY; CDR2 reads FYNNEI. CDR3 sequence (DNA): TGTGCCAGCAGTTCTAGGGTGCGAGGCACTGAAGCTTTCTTT. Protein sequence: CASSSRVRGTEAFF.

The rearrangement joins TRBV6-5 to TRBJ1-1, with 7 bases identical to TRBD1. The J segment lost 0 bases and the V segment lost 6 bases, leaving 4 bases of the junction unmatched. Germline CDR1 is MNHEY and CDR2 is SVGAGI. This CDR3 contains 14 residues. The CDR3 DNA follows: TGTGCCAGCAGGAGGGGACAGCTGAACACTGAAGCTTTCTTT. It encodes CASRRGQLNTEAFF.

Written as DNA, the CDR3 is TGTGCCAGCAGTCTCAGGGTGTTGGACTACGAGCAGTACTTC. Residues: CASSLRVLDYEQYF. The genes are TRBV28 and TRBJ2-7; D perhaps matches TRBD1 (5 bases). The germline CDR1 and CDR2 sequences are MDHEN and SYDVKM. V lost 5 bases to trimming and J lost 3 bases, with 14 bases between them. The CDR3 extends over 14 amino acids.

The chain is built from TRBV19 and TRBJ2-4; unclear D gene. V was trimmed by 2 bases and J by 0 bases, leaving 8 bases between them. The V gene's germline CDR1 is LNHDA and CDR2 SQIVND (reference sequence). The CDR3 runs 15 residues. The chain's CDR3 is CASSISKLAKNIQYF. Here the CDR3 DNA reads TGTGCCAGTAGTATAAGTAAACTAGCCAAAAACATTCAGTACTTC.

Comment on this clone: Distinct nucleotide sequences in the sample also encode this CDR3. Written as DNA, the CDR3 is TGTGCCAGCAGCTTGGCGGGAGGGCCCTACAATGAGCAGTTCTTC. Protein: CASSLAGGPYNEQFF. V is TRBV7-2 and J is TRBJ2-1, with 9 bases fitting TRBD2. CDR3 length: 15 residues. The V gene's germline CDR1 is SGHTA and CDR2 FQGNSA. J lost 2 bases, V lost 3 bases, and 2 bases had no gene match.

The rearrangement uses TRBV7-8 and TRBJ2-1; TRBD1 agrees at 8 bases. The trim removed 1 base at V and 7 bases at J, leaving 18 bases unmatched. This CDR3 has 19 amino acids. The V gene's germline CDR1 is SGHVS and CDR2 FQNEAQ. The CDR3 bases are TGTGCCAGCAGCTTAGTATATGGCGGTATGTTTCAGGGGGCAAATGAGCAGTTCTTC. Encoded protein: CASSLVYGGMFQGANEQFF.

The J gene is TRBJ2-5, the V gene TRBV6-1; 7 bases agree with TRBD2. Germline V lookup: CDR1 MNHNS, CDR2 SASEGT. J was trimmed by 7 bases and V by 3 bases; bases with no gene match: 11. The CDR3 sequence is 15 residues long. CDR3 in amino acids: CASSESRGELGTQYF. CDR3 nucleotide sequence: TGTGCCAGCAGTGAGAGTCGGGGGGAGTTAGGGACCCAGTACTTC.

The V gene is TRBV7-2, the J gene TRBJ2-1, with D unclear. Germline V gene sequence: CDR1 SGHTA, CDR2 FQGNSA. The CDR3 totals 16 residues. V lost 4 bases and J 0 bases, leaving 13 bases between the germline ends. DNA of the CDR3: TGTGCCAGCAGCTGGGGAACCCGAAGCTCCTACAATGAGCAGTTCTTC. Translation: CASSWGTRSSYNEQFF.

This chain connects TRBV19 to TRBJ2-2; the D gene could be TRBD1 or TRBD2 (6 bases each). V lost 5 bases and J 5 bases, leaving 15 bases between the germline ends. Germline V gene sequence: CDR1 LNHDA, CDR2 SQIVND (reference sequence). The CDR3 loop spans 15 amino acids. This CDR3 is CASSSRGGRTGELFF. In nucleotides, the CDR3 is TGTGCCAGTAGTTCCCGTGGGGGGCGAACCGGGGAGCTGTTTTTT.

This chain links TRBV30 with TRBJ2-1; 15 bases line up with TRBD2. The CDR3 is 20 amino acids. CDR1 is GTSNPN and CDR2 is SVGIG in the germline V gene (reference sequence). V dropped 3 bases and J dropped 7; count of bases not matched to a gene: 19. The CDR3 DNA reads TGTGCCTGGAGGCCGCCCGGGCGGAGGGCCGGGACTAGCGGGAGGAATGAGCAGTTCTTC. This translates into CAWRPPGRRAGTSGRNEQFF.

This clone was recorded only once. The rearrangement uses TRBV6-5 and TRBJ1-5; D is perhaps TRBD1 (6 bases). The ends were cut back, 6 bases at V and 7 bases at J, with 16 bases in the middle. There are 14 residues in the CDR3. CDR1 MNHEY and CDR2 SVGAGI come from the germline V gene. CDR3 bases: TGTGCCAGCAGAGCCTACGGGGGGGGCCAGCCCCAGCATTTT. The encoded protein is CASRAYGGGQPQHF.

The V and J genes are TRBV2 and TRBJ2-7, with D perhaps TRBD1 (6 bases). The CDR3 totals 13 residues. Trimming pared 5 bases from V and 7 bases from J, leaving 15 bases between. Germline V gives CDR1 SNHLY, CDR2 FYNNEI. CDR3 sequence (DNA): TGTGCCAGCAGTTCAACAGGGCTGGGGGAGCAGTACTTC. Translation gives CASSSTGLGEQYF.

The chain couples TRBV2 to TRBJ2-7, with a tentative D call TRBD2 (6 bases). V dropped 4 bases and J dropped 4 bases, with 17 bases sitting between them. The CDR3 runs to 15 residues. Germline CDR1 and CDR2: SNHLY and FYNNEI. The CDR3 DNA follows: TGTGCCAGCAGTGGCTGGGGGGTGGGAGAGTACGAGCAGTACTTC. It codes for CASSGWGVGEYEQYF.

The V gene is TRBV4-3, the J gene TRBJ2-7, with 7 bases aligning to TRBD2. V dropped 1 base and J dropped 0; count of bases not matched to a gene: 0. The CDR3 is made up of 14 amino acids. Germline loops: CDR1 LGHNA, CDR2 YSLEER. The CDR3 nucleotides read TGCGCCAGCAGCCAAGCGGGGGGCTCCTACGAGCAGTACTTC. Residues: CASSQAGGSYEQYF.

This rearrangement joins TRBV7-6 to TRBJ2-1; 9 positions agree with TRBD2. Germline trimming cut 3 bases from V and 9 bases from J; bases unmatched to any gene: 9. This CDR3 comprises 15 residues. Germline V gene data show CDR1 as SGHVS and CDR2 as FNYEAQ. CDR3 nucleotides: TGTGCCAGCAGCTTTGGGCGGGAGGGTGTCGGTGAGCAGTTCTTC. Translation gives CASSFGREGVGEQFF.

This chain joins TRBV28 and TRBJ2-5, with D hard to call. Germline V gene sequence: CDR1 MDHEN, CDR2 SYDVKM. The CDR3 spans 14 residues. V was clipped by 4 bases and J by 2 bases, with 11 bases between them. The CDR3 is CASSSETRQETQYF. The DNA for the CDR3 is TGTGCCAGCAGTTCTGAGACAAGACAAGAGACCCAGTACTTC.

The V call is TRBV5-6, the J call TRBJ2-7; 9 nucleotides match TRBD1. Per the germline V gene, CDR1 is SGHDT and CDR2 is YYEEEE. CDR3 length: 15 amino acids. The ends lost 0 bases at V and 2 bases at J; junction bases unmatched: 3. CDR3 amino acids: CASSLAGTGPYEQYF. The CDR3 nucleotides are TGTGCCAGCAGCTTGGCCGGGACAGGGCCCTACGAGCAGTACTTC.

The chain couples TRBV7-9 to TRBJ1-4, with D perhaps matching TRBD1 (6 bases). This CDR3 is built from 15 residues. Germline V gives CDR1 SEHNR, CDR2 FQNEAQ (reference sequence). V lost 0 bases and J lost 12, with 17 bases in between. CDR3 DNA: TGTGCCAGCAGCTTAGCAATGGGGGGGCACCCCCAACTGTTTTTT. Protein product: CASSLAMGGHPQLFF. Combining the CDR3 with reference TRBV7-9 and TRBJ1-4 gives the whole variable domain DTGVSQNPRHKITKRGQNVTFRCDPISEHNRLYWYRQTLGQGPEFLTYFQNEAQLEKSRLLSDRFSAERPKGSFSTLEIQRTEQGDSAMYLCASSLAMGGHPQLFFGSGTQLSVL.

The V call is TRBV24-1, the J call TRBJ1-3, with 7 bases that match TRBD1. Unmatched junction bases numbered 11, after V lost 5 bases and J lost 8 bases. This CDR3 contains 15 residues. In germline, CDR1 is KGHDR, CDR2 SFDVKD. This chain's CDR3 is CATSALGEGADTIYF. The CDR3 DNA follows: TGTGCCACCAGTGCCCTAGGGGAGGGGGCTGACACCATATATTTT.

V is TRBV15 and J is TRBJ2-5; D uncertain. CDR3 length equals 14 residues. V was cut by 0 bases and J by 7 bases, with 12 bases left in between. Germline V gene sequence: CDR1 LNHNV, CDR2 YYDKDF (reference sequence). The CDR3 nucleotides read TGTGCCACCAGCAGAGATAATAACCGATTGACCCAGTACTTC. This translates into CATSRDNNRLTQYF.

The chain recombines TRBV12-3 or TRBV12-4 with TRBJ1-5; D gene ambiguous. Trimming took 3 bases from V and 2 from J, leaving 5 bases between them. CDR3 length equals 13 residues. CDR3 DNA: TGTGCCAGCAGTTTTTGGGGCAATCAGCCCCAGCATTTT. Its protein is CASSFWGNQPQHF.

V and J are TRBV27 and TRBJ1-1; D is ambiguous. The CDR3 sequence is 13 residues long. Germline V gene sequence: CDR1 MNHEY, CDR2 SMNVEV (reference sequence). V was pared by 5 bases and J by 0 bases, with 7 bases between. This CDR3 reads CASSIRMNTEAFF. The CDR3 DNA reads as TGTGCCAGCAGTATTAGGATGAACACTGAAGCTTTCTTT.

The chain combines TRBV29-1 with TRBJ1-2; D may be TRBD1 (5 bases). Trimming removed 5 bases at V and 4 bases at J, with 11 bases between. Germline CDR1 SQVTM, CDR2 ANQGSEA. CDR3 length: 12 residues. The CDR3 bases are TGCAGCGTTTCAAGACAGACCTATGGCTACACCTTC. It yields the protein CSVSRQTYGYTF.

The V gene is TRBV14, the J gene TRBJ2-1; D gene unclear. This CDR3 is built from 13 residues. Deletions cut 4 bases from V and 2 bases from J, with 6 bases between. Germline V gives CDR1 SGHDN, CDR2 FVKESK. The CDR3 region has the DNA TGTGCCAGCAGCCTCGACGCCTACAATGAGCAGTTCTTC. Protein: CASSLDAYNEQFF.

This chain links TRBV7-6 with TRBJ1-1; a possible D gene is TRBD1 (5 bases). The CDR3 spans 13 residues. V was trimmed by 2 bases and J by 8 bases, leaving 12 bases between them. Looked up from germline, CDR1 is SGHVS and CDR2 is FNYEAQ. CDR3 DNA sequence: TGTGCCAGCAGCTTAAATCTACAGGCAGAAGCTTTCTTT. This sequence encodes CASSLNLQAEAFF.

This clone was recorded only once. The V call is TRBV28, the J call TRBJ2-7, with 9 bases identical to TRBD2. CDR1 is MDHEN, CDR2 SYDVKM, per germline. With 4 bases clipped from V and 6 bases from J, the junction kept 10 bases outside the gene matches. The CDR3 runs to 15 residues. CDR3 loop: CASSSSGTSSFEQYF. Written as DNA, the CDR3 is TGTGCCAGCAGTTCATCCGGGACTAGCTCATTCGAGCAGTACTTC. The variable domain in full, with the rest retrieved from reference TRBV28 and TRBJ2-7, is DVKVTQSSRYLVKRTGEKVFLECVQDMDHENMFWYRQDPGLGLRLIYFSYDVKMKEKGDIPEGYSVSREKKERFSLILESASTNQTSMYLCASSSSGTSSFEQYFGPGTRLTVT.

This chain links TRBV28 with TRBJ2-2, with D unclear. Per germline, CDR1 MDHEN and CDR2 SYDVKM. V was pared by 7 bases and J by 1 base, with 10 bases between. The CDR3 is 14 residues long. This CDR3 is CASTLGRNTGELFF. Written as DNA, the CDR3 is TGTGCCAGCACGCTCGGCAGGAACACCGGGGAGCTGTTTTTT.

The chain links TRBV6-6 to TRBJ1-1; TRBD1 might be the D (5 bases). The CDR3 loop spans 15 amino acids. Between the trimmed V and J ends, which lost 5 bases and 0 bases, there was a span of 13 bases. Germline V gives CDR1 MNHNY, CDR2 SVGAGI (reference sequence). Written as DNA, the CDR3 is TGTGCCAGCAGTCCCCGGGGACGGATGAACACTGAAGCTTTCTTT. This gives the protein CASSPRGRMNTEAFF.

CDR3 sequence: CASSVNEKLFF. CDR3 in DNA: TGTGCCAGCAGCGTTAATGAAAAACTGTTTTTT. The V and J genes are TRBV2 and TRBJ1-4; D gene ambiguous. The CDR3 sequence is 11 residues long. The germline CDR1 and CDR2 sequences are SNHLY and FYNNEI. V was clipped by 6 bases and J by 4 bases, with 3 bases between them.

The chain combines TRBV6-5 with TRBJ2-7, with 8 bases identical to TRBD2. The germline gives CDR1 MNHEY, CDR2 SVGAGI. After removal of 5 bases from V and 3 bases from J, the junction contained 6 bases not matched to a gene. The CDR3 sequence is 14 residues long. The CDR3 sequence: CASSKGLGLYEQYF. As DNA, the CDR3 is TGTGCCAGCAGTAAGGGACTAGGACTCTACGAGCAGTACTTC.